Given below is one TCR beta chain in context. The antigen is undetermined. The data are from a study of T cells after posttransplantation cyclophosphamide. Study-level findings and limits: Donor-recipient repertoire similarity was low at 1-2 months, rising over year one. TRB overlap between skin or GI tissue T cells and blood was limited.

Peripheral blood was collected from the related graft donor on the marrow donation day. Here immunoSEQ multiplex PCR was the method, and the copy in TCRdb shows in-frame clones only, minus some. The repertoire has 51,000 or so clones, around 94% of them found once; the top ten carry approximately 2.8%. V shed 3 bases, J shed 7 bases, and the junction held 11 bases outside the gene matches. The CDR3 runs 17 residues. Germline CDR1 is KGHSH and CDR2 is LQKENI. Specimen: PBMCs. This TCR was recovered from a woman aged 30 to 39 in good health and a related stem cell transplant donor. The chain recombines TRBV18 with TRBJ2-3; 12 positions match TRBD2. The CDR3 sequence is CASSPPTSGGDRNTQYF. The CDR3 DNA sequence: TGTGCCAGCTCACCCCCGACTAGCGGGGGCGACCGGAATACGCAGTATTTT. The full variable domain, completed using reference TRBV18 and TRBJ2-3, is NAGVMQNPRHLVRRRGQEARLRCSPMKGHSHVYWYRQLPEEGLKFMVYLQKENIIDESGMPKERFSAEFPKEGPSILRIQQVVRGDSAAYFCASSPPTSGGDRNTQYFGPGTRLTVL.